The sample holds one count of the clone carrying this T cell receptor (beta chain). Its target is unknown. The time point here: pre-treatment sample, taken before nivolumab and TIL therapy. Adults with stage 4 NSCLC were enrolled in a phase I trial. Germline values: CDR1 MNHEY, CDR2 SVGAGI. V shed 6 bases and J shed 9 bases, with 12 bases lying between them. The CDR3 is made up of 12 amino acids. The libraries were made with immunoSEQ v3. Each library reached 1.5 million to 2.5 million read pairs, or roughly 5-6.5 million at deep level. Profiling relied on immunoSEQ multiplex PCR, and the TCRdb table lists in-frame clones only, not all of them. The sample includes around 55,000 clones, roughly 77% seen only once; the top ten take nearly 3%. This record comes from a study of TIL therapy for anti-PD-1-resistant metastatic lung cancer. Overall study context: Tumors had a median PD-L1 proportion score of approximately 5.5%. Study-wide findings and caveats: The cohort had more treatment-naive, never-smoker and oncogene-addicted patients than typical.

This TCR was recovered from a person between 25 and 80 years old with non-small cell lung cancer. This sequence joins TRBV6-5 and TRBJ2-1; tentative D call: TRBD1 (6 bases). This sample comprised blood, obtained at baseline. The CDR3 region has the DNA TGTGCCAGCAGCAAACAGGGTAGTGAGCAGTTCTTC. Protein: CASSKQGSEQFF.